A single sample gave rise to the 30 T cell receptor beta chains below, sequenced in a study of blood T cell repertoires in COVID-19. The protocol was immunoSEQ multiplex PCR, while the TCRdb copy is restricted to in-frame clones and leaves out a portion. The sample yields tens of thousands of clones, 79% seen once. Sequences were obtained from peripheral blood. The receptors come from a man aged 60-69 years with active or convalescent COVID-19.

The J gene is TRBJ1-1, the V gene TRBV4-2; no firm D call. This CDR3 contains 14 residues. V was cut by 1 base and J by 6 bases, with 12 bases left in between. CDR1 LGHNA and CDR2 YNFKEQ come from the germline V gene. This CDR3 is CASSQVSMESEAFF. The CDR3 nucleotides are TGTGCCAGCAGCCAAGTGAGTATGGAGTCTGAAGCTTTCTTT.

The chain combines TRBV5-1 with TRBJ1-4; 8 positions agree with TRBD1. Germline V gives CDR1 SGHRS, CDR2 YFSETQ. V shed 1 base, J shed 8 bases, and the junction held 7 bases outside the gene matches. The CDR3 spans 15 residues. The CDR3 nucleotides are TGCGCCAGCAGCTTGCAAACAGGGGGGGACGAAAAACTGTTTTTT. It is translated as CASSLQTGGDEKLFF.

This rearrangement joins TRBV7-9 to TRBJ1-4; 8 nucleotides line up with TRBD1. Losses at the gene ends were 8 bases for V and 5 bases for J; bases not matched to a gene: 4. Germline-derived CDR1 and CDR2 are SEHNR and FQNEAQ (reference sequence). The CDR3 extends over 13 amino acids. The CDR3 sequence: CASGTGLNEKLFF. The CDR3 bases are TGTGCCAGCGGGACAGGCCTAAATGAAAAACTGTTTTTT.

The rearrangement joins TRBV29-1 to TRBJ1-2; 8 bases align to TRBD1. This CDR3 has 14 residues. V trimming: 5 bases; J trimming: 5 bases; junction bases outside the gene matches: 10. Germline loops: CDR1 SQVTM, CDR2 ANQGSEA. CDR3 sequence: CSVKTRGPGYGYTF. The CDR3 nucleotides are TGCAGCGTTAAGACCAGGGGGCCGGGTTATGGCTACACCTTC.

The rearrangement uses TRBV7-6 and TRBJ2-2, with D tentatively TRBD1 (8 bases). The CDR3 runs 17 residues. From germline, CDR1 is SGHVS and CDR2 FNYEAQ. V was cut by 4 bases and J by 5 bases, with 20 bases left in between. CDR3 DNA: TGTGCCAGCAGCTCCCAAACAAACAGGGGGGGGACCGGGGAGCTGTTTTTT. Protein sequence: CASSSQTNRGGTGELFF. Drawing the rest from reference TRBV7-6 and TRBJ2-2, the complete variable domain is GAGVSQSPRYKVTKRGQDVALRCDPISGHVSLYWYRQALGQGPEFLTYFNYEAQQDKSGLPNDRFSAERPEGSISTLTIQRTEQRDSAMYRCASSSQTNRGGTGELFFGEGSRLTVL.

This clone has just a few counts. The V gene is TRBV6-5, the J gene TRBJ2-2, with D maybe TRBD1 (5 bases). Trimming removed 6 bases at V and 2 bases at J, with 7 bases between. CDR3 length equals 13 residues. Germline V gives CDR1 MNHEY, CDR2 SVGAGI. The CDR3 spells CASRQGNTGELFF. The CDR3 DNA reads TGTGCCAGCAGGCAGGGTAACACCGGGGAGCTGTTTTTT.

The J gene is TRBJ1-4, the V gene TRBV7-8; D is possibly TRBD1 (5 bases). The CDR3 consists of 12 residues. Germline CDR1 and CDR2: SGHVS and FQNEAQ. Trimming removed 0 bases at V and 10 bases at J, with 6 bases between. CDR3: CASSLAGGKLFF. The CDR3 region has the DNA TGTGCCAGCAGCTTAGCGGGGGGAAAACTGTTTTTT.

DNA of the CDR3: TGTGCCAGCGAAAGGACGGGAAGGATGAACACTGAAGCTTTCTTT. Translation gives CASERTGRMNTEAFF. V and J are TRBV19 and TRBJ1-1; D remains unclear. The CDR3 has 15 amino acids. V was clipped by 9 bases and J by 0 bases, with 17 bases between them. Germline V gene data show CDR1 as LNHDA and CDR2 as SQIVND (reference sequence).

CDR3 coding DNA: TGTGCCAGCAGCTTAGAAGGACAGGATAACCAAGAGACCCAGTACTTC. It is translated as CASSLEGQDNQETQYF. The chain employs TRBV7-8 and TRBJ2-5, with 7 bases identical to TRBD1. This CDR3 is 16 amino acids long. After removal of 1 base from V and 0 bases from J, the junction contained 5 bases not matched to a gene. Per germline, CDR1 SGHVS and CDR2 FQNEAQ.

This clone appeared a single time. The chain carries TRBV20-1 and TRBJ2-5; D not certain. The CDR3 extends over 11 amino acids. Germline values: CDR1 DFQATT, CDR2 SNEGSKA (reference sequence). Trimming left V 0 bases short and J 5 bases short, with 4 bases between. For the CDR3, the DNA is TGCAGTGCTAGAGATCTGGAGACCCAGTACTTC. Translated: CSARDLETQYF.

The rearrangement links TRBV20-1 to TRBJ2-2, with D maybe TRBD2 (6 bases). Looked up from germline, CDR1 is DFQATT and CDR2 is SNEGSKA (reference sequence). The V end was cut by 3 bases, the J end by 5 bases, with 13 bases between. CDR3 length equals 14 residues. CDR3 protein: CSASRVAATGELFF. The CDR3 DNA sequence: TGCAGTGCTAGTCGAGTAGCGGCTACCGGGGAGCTGTTTTTT.

The V gene is TRBV15, the J gene TRBJ1-2, with 8 bases that match TRBD1. This CDR3 is 19 amino acids long. The J segment lost 1 base and the V segment lost 2 bases, leaving 15 bases of the junction unmatched. Germline V CDR1 and CDR2: LNHNV, YYDKDF (reference sequence). The CDR3 loop reads CATSRRRSDRELFNYGYTF. The CDR3 region has the DNA TGTGCCACCAGCAGAAGAAGATCGGACAGGGAGCTTTTTAACTATGGCTACACCTTC.

The V call is TRBV9, the J call TRBJ2-3, with 7 nucleotides matching TRBD2. The length of the CDR3 is 16 residues. The V and J ends lost 5 bases and 0 bases, in that order; junction bases with no gene match: 9. CDR1 and CDR2 from the germline V gene are SGDLS and YYNGEE. The CDR3 DNA follows: TGTGCCAGCAGTCTTACGACAGCGGGAAGCACAGATACGCAGTATTTT. Its protein product is CASSLTTAGSTDTQYF. The entire variable domain, with the rest obtained from reference TRBV9 and TRBJ2-3, is as follows: DSGVTQTPKHLITATGQRVTLRCSPRSGDLSVYWYQQSLDQGLQFLIQYYNGEERAKGNILERFSAQQFPDLHSELNLSSLELGDSALYFCASSLTTAGSTDTQYFGPGTRLTVL.

The V call is TRBV27, the J call TRBJ2-1; 13 bases agree with TRBD2. In germline, CDR1 is MNHEY, CDR2 SMNVEV (reference sequence). Unmatched junction bases numbered 6, after V lost 7 bases and J lost 0 bases. The CDR3 length is 17 residues. The DNA for the CDR3 is TGTGCCAGCAAGGGACTAGCGGGGCTTCACTCCTACAATGAGCAGTTCTTC. It codes for CASKGLAGLHSYNEQFF.

The chain uses TRBV5-5 and TRBJ1-1; D gene ambiguous. From germline, CDR1 is SGHKS and CDR2 YYEKEE (reference sequence). This CDR3 has 14 amino acids. The V and J ends lost 2 bases and 1 base respectively, with 9 bases between them. CDR3 in DNA: TGTGCCAGCAGCTTCTTGGCAGGGAACACTGAAGCTTTCTTT. Translated, it gives CASSFLAGNTEAFF.

The rearrangement joins TRBV28 to TRBJ1-4; 11 nucleotides agree with TRBD1. CDR1 is MDHEN and CDR2 is SYDVKM in the germline V gene. J gave up 5 bases and V 10 bases, and 18 bases lay outside the gene matches. This CDR3 region has 18 residues. CDR3 coding DNA: TGTGCCATGAGCCGGACAGGGGGCGGGGTTGGAGGAAATGAAAAACTGTTTTTT. Its translation is CAMSRTGGGVGGNEKLFF. The entire variable domain, with the rest obtained from reference TRBV28 and TRBJ1-4, is as follows: DVKVTQSSRYLVKRTGEKVFLECVQDMDHENMFWYRQDPGLGLRLIYFSYDVKMKEKGDIPEGYSVSREKKERFSLILESASTNQTSMYLCAMSRTGGGVGGNEKLFFGSGTQLSVL.

The J gene is TRBJ1-2, the V gene TRBV6-5; the match to TRBD1 covers 10 bases. CDR1 is MNHEY and CDR2 is SVGAGI in the germline V gene. The V segment lost 3 bases and the J segment 1 base; nucleotides outside the gene matches: 5. CDR3 length: 16 residues. The CDR3 DNA reads as TGTGCCAGCAGTTATCTCGGGACAGGGGTTAACTATGGCTACACCTTC. Amino acids: CASSYLGTGVNYGYTF.

This clone has a single count. V gene TRBV5-8 combines with J gene TRBJ1-1; D is unclear. Germline lookup yields CDR1 SGHTS and CDR2 YDEGEE. The CDR3 contains 13 residues. Trimming took off 1 base at V and 5 bases at J, with 9 bases between the two ends. The CDR3 is CASSLNRRTEAFF. The CDR3 DNA sequence: TGTGCCAGCAGCTTGAATAGGAGGACTGAAGCTTTCTTT.

The V and J genes are TRBV4-1 and TRBJ1-6, with 10 bases lining up with TRBD1. The CDR3 covers 21 residues. Germline-derived CDR1 and CDR2 are MGHRA and YSYEKL. V gave up 0 bases and J gave up 3 bases; unmatched junction bases: 14. CDR3 region: CASSQDVYGQGGTGYNSPLHF. As DNA, the CDR3 is TGCGCCAGCAGCCAAGACGTCTATGGACAGGGGGGGACGGGCTATAATTCACCCCTCCACTTT.

This clone was seen just once. The V call is TRBV12-5, the J call TRBJ2-2; D may be TRBD1 (6 bases). The germline V gene encodes CDR1 LGHNT and CDR2 FRNRAP. CDR3 size: 15 residues. Trimming cost V 1 base and J 5 bases, with 11 bases left between them. CDR3 in DNA: TGTGCTAGTGGTTTGGACTTAACAGGGACCGGGGAGCTGTTTTTT. It is translated as CASGLDLTGTGELFF. Full variable domain (missing parts from reference TRBV12-5 and TRBJ2-2): DARVTQTPRHKVTEMGQEVTMRCQPILGHNTVFWYRQTMMQGLELLAYFRNRAPLDDSGMPKDRFSAEMPDATLATLKIQPSEPRDSAVYFCASGLDLTGTGELFFGEGSRLTVL.

This clone occurred once. V and J are TRBV2 and TRBJ1-4, with TRBD1 matching over 8 bases. The germline V gene encodes CDR1 SNHLY and CDR2 FYNNEI. CDR3 length: 14 amino acids. The V segment lost 4 bases and the J segment 5 bases; nucleotides outside the gene matches: 3. CDR3 DNA: TGTGCCAGCAGTGTACAGGGGGGCAATGAAAAACTGTTTTTT. This translates into CASSVQGGNEKLFF.

The rearrangement links TRBV7-3 to TRBJ2-1; 8 positions match TRBD2. There are 15 residues in the CDR3. The V gene's germline CDR1 is SGHTA and CDR2 FQGTGA. The V and J ends lost 2 bases and 7 bases, in that order; junction bases with no gene match: 7. The CDR3 region is CASSLPGGGRNEQFF. CDR3 coding DNA: TGTGCCAGCAGCTTACCTGGCGGGGGGAGGAATGAGCAGTTCTTC.

Notes on this clone: The same CDR3 is also encoded by other DNA sequences in this sample. The chain links TRBV9 to TRBJ2-1; 8 bases are shared with TRBD1. This CDR3 is 15 amino acids long. V lost 6 bases and J lost 0; bases outside the gene matches: 5. Germline assignment: CDR1 SGDLS and CDR2 YYNGEE. The CDR3 sequence: CASTRTGSSYNEQFF. CDR3 coding DNA: TGTGCCAGCACCCGGACAGGGAGCTCCTACAATGAGCAGTTCTTC.

The gene calls are TRBV6-2 or TRBV6-3 and TRBJ2-7; 10 positions agree with TRBD1. The CDR3 is 14 residues long. Germline CDR1 is MNHEY and CDR2 is SVGEGT. V lost 0 bases, J lost 5 bases, and 1 base stayed unmatched. Here the CDR3 reads CASSYSGTGDEQYF. CDR3 bases: TGTGCCAGCAGTTACTCAGGGACAGGGGACGAGCAGTACTTC.

The gene calls are TRBV4-2 and TRBJ2-7; 7 nucleotides line up with TRBD1. The CDR3 totals 16 residues. V lost 4 bases and J lost 1; bases outside the gene matches: 10. The V gene's germline CDR1 is LGHNA and CDR2 YNFKEQ. Here the CDR3 reads CASSPLLGTASYEQYF. The CDR3 nucleotides read TGTGCCAGCAGCCCCCTCTTGGGGACAGCGTCCTACGAGCAGTACTTC.

The chain is built from TRBV12-5 and TRBJ2-1; 12 bases align to TRBD1. Germline V gives CDR1 LGHNT, CDR2 FRNRAP. The trim removed 2 bases at V and 8 bases at J, leaving 4 bases unmatched. This CDR3 spans 15 amino acids. The CDR3 sequence is CASGLRDRGQDEQFF. The CDR3 DNA reads TGTGCTAGTGGTTTGCGGGACAGGGGGCAAGATGAGCAGTTCTTC.

In its sample, this clone was seen a few times. The CDR3 region is CASRMGQKETQYF. The CDR3 DNA follows: TGTGCCAGCAGAATGGGACAGAAAGAGACCCAGTACTTC. The genes are TRBV12-3 or TRBV12-4 and TRBJ2-5; TRBD1 matches 7 bases. Unmatched junction bases numbered 4, after V lost 6 bases and J lost 3 bases. CDR3 length: 13 residues.

This chain uses TRBV15 with TRBJ1-6, with TRBD1 matching over 8 bases. Looked up from germline, CDR1 is LNHNV and CDR2 is YYDKDF (reference sequence). This CDR3 contains 16 residues. V lost 4 bases and J lost 6; bases outside the gene matches: 8. The CDR3 DNA is TGTGCCACCAGCACAGTACAGACAGGGGCTAATTCACCCCTCCACTTT. This encodes CATSTVQTGANSPLHF.

V is TRBV7-9 and J is TRBJ1-1; 8 nucleotides match TRBD1. The length of the CDR3 is 15 residues. CDR1 and CDR2 (germline): SEHNR, FQNEAQ (reference sequence). Trimming cost V 5 bases and J 1 base; bases outside gene matches: 6. CDR3 region: CASSPGGQENTEAFF. CDR3 nucleotide sequence: TGTGCCAGCAGCCCGGGGGGACAGGAGAACACTGAAGCTTTCTTT.

The chain is built from TRBV28 and TRBJ2-7; TRBD1 matches at 8 bases. The germline gives CDR1 MDHEN, CDR2 SYDVKM. The J segment lost 4 bases and the V segment lost 1 base, leaving 15 bases of the junction unmatched. There are 18 residues in the CDR3. The CDR3 DNA is TGTGCCAGCAGTTTATCCAGGGGGCTGGGAAGTATGGAATACGAGCAGTACTTC. It codes for CASSLSRGLGSMEYEQYF.